This TCR beta chain was captured in a study of cytomegalovirus exposure and HLA in healthy donors. The CDR3 runs to 18 residues. V lost 5 bases to trimming and J lost 3 bases; unmatched junction nucleotides: 13. Germline CDR1 SGDLS, CDR2 YYNGEE. The PCR used 60 Vbeta and 13 Jbeta primers. Generated by immunoSEQ multiplex PCR, the TCRdb table keeps only in-frame clones and is missing some. The sample comprises fewer than 250,000 clones, roughly 75% of which are singletons, and roughly 2% rests with the top ten. Study outcomes and limitations: Rare TCR sequences predominated, though certain public TCRs were found in many donors. TCR beta V- and J-gene trimming was later associated with a missense DCLRE1C variant. An ancestry cluster, one associated with Asian ancestry, reportedly showed fewer N-insertions than the approximately 720-donor mean in a later analysis.

Those who donated were healthy bone marrow donors. Details on this clone: Its antigen remains unidentified.

This sequence joins TRBV9 and TRBJ2-1; 11 positions match TRBD2. The specimen was PBMCs. The TCR comes from a woman in her 30s in good health and CMV-seronegative. The CDR3 protein is CASSPGLAGGHLYNEQFF. In nucleotides, the CDR3 is TGTGCCAGCAGTCCTGGTTTAGCGGGGGGGCATCTCTACAATGAGCAGTTCTTC.